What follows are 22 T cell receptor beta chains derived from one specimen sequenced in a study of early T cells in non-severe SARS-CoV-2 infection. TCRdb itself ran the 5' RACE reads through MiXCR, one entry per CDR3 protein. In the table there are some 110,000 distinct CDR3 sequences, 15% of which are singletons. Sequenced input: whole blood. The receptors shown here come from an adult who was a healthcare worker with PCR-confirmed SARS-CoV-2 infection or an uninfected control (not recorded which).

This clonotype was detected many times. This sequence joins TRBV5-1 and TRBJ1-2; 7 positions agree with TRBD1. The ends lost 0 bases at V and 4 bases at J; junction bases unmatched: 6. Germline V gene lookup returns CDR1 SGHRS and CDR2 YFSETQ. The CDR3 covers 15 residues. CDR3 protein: CASSLAPGQSYGYTF. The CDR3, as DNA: TGCGCCAGCAGCTTGGCACCGGGACAGTCCTATGGCTACACCTTC.

The CDR3, as DNA: TGTGCCAGCAGCAAAGACAGGGTCGCCGGGGAGCTGTTTTTT. Translating gives CASSKDRVAGELFF. This chain uses TRBV7-9 with TRBJ2-2; 7 positions match TRBD1. The V segment lost 5 bases and the J segment 6 bases; nucleotides outside the gene matches: 6. The germline gives CDR1 SEHNR, CDR2 FQNEAQ (reference sequence). The CDR3 totals 14 residues.

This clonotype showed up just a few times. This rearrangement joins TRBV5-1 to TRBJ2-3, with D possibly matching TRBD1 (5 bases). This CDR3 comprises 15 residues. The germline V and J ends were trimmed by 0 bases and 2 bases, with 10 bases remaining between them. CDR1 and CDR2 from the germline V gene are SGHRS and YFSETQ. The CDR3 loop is CASSLGGADTDTQYF. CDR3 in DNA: TGCGCCAGCAGCTTGGGGGGCGCCGACACAGATACGCAGTATTTT.

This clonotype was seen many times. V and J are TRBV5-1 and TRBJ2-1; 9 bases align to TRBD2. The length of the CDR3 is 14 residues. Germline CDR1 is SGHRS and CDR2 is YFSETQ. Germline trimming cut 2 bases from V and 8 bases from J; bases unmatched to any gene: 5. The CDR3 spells CASSFGGGAHEQFF. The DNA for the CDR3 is TGCGCCAGCAGCTTCGGCGGGGGGGCCCATGAGCAGTTCTTC.

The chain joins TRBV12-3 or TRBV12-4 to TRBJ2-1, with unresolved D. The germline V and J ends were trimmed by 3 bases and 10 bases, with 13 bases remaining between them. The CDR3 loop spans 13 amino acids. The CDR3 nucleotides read TGTGCCAGCAGTTTCCAACTCGTAGGCGAGCAGTTCTTC. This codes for CASSFQLVGEQFF.

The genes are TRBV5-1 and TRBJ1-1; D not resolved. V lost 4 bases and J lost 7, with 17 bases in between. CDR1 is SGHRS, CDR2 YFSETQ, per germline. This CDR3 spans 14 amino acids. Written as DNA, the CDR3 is TGCGCCAGCAGCCCTGGTGCCTTCTCGGGTGAAGCTTTCTTT. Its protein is CASSPGAFSGEAFF.

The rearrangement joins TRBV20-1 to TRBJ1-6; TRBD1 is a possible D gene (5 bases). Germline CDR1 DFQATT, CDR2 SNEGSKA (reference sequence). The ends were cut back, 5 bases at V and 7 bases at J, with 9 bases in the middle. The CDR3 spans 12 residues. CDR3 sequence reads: CSAGGPNSPLHF. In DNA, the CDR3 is TGCAGTGCTGGGGGTCCGAATTCACCCCTCCACTTT.

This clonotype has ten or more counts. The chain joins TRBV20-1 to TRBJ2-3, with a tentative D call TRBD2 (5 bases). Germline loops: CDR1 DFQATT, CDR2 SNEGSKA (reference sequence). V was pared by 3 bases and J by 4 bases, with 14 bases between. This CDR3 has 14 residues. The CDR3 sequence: CSASVAGVPDTQYF. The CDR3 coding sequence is TGCAGTGCTAGCGTGGCCGGGGTGCCAGATACGCAGTATTTT.

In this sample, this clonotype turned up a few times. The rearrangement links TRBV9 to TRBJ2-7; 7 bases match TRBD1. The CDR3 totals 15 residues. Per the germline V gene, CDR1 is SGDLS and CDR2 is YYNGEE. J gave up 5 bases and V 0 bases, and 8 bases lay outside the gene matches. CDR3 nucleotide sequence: TGTGCCAGCAGCGTAGGGGGACAGCAATCCCACGAGCAGTACTTC. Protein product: CASSVGGQQSHEQYF.

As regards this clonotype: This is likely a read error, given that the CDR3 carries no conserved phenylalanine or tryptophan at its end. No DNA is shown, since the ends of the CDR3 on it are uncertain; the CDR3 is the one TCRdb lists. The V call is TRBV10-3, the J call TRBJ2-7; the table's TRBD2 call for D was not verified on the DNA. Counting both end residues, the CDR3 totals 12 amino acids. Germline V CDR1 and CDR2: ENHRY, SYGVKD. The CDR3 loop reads CAISPDGTSGWY.

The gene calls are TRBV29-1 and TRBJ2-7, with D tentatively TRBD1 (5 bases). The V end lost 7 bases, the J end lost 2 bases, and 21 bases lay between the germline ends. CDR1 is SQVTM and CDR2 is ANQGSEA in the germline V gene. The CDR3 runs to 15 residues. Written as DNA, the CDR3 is TGCAGCGCCCTTAATCCAGGGAAGGCCCCCTACGAGCAGTACTTC. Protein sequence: CSALNPGKAPYEQYF.

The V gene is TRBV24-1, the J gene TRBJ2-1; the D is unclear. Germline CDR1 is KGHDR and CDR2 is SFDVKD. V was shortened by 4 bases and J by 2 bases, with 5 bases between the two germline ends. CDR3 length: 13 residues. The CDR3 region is CATSDPTYNEQFF. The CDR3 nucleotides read TGTGCCACCAGTGACCCCACCTACAATGAGCAGTTCTTC.

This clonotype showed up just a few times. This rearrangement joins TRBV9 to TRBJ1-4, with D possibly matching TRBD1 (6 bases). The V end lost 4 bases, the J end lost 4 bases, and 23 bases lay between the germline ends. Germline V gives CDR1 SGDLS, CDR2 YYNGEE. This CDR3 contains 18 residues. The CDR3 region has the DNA TGTGCCAGCAGCCTACGATCCCACAGGGACCGACATAATGAAAAACTGTTTTTT. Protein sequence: CASSLRSHRDRHNEKLFF.

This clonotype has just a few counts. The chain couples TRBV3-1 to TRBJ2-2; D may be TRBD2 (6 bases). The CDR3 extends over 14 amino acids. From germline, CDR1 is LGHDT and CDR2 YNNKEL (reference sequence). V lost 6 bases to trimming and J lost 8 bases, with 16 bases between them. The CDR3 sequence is CASSQLGGKGELFF. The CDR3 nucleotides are TGTGCCAGCAGTCAACTGGGGGGAAAGGGGGAGCTGTTTTTT.

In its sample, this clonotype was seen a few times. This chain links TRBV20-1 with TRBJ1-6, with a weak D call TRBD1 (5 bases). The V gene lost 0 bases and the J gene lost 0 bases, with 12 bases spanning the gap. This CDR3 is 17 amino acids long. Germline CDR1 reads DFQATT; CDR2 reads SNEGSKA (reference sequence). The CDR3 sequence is CSARDAGGRSYNSPLHF. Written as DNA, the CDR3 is TGCAGTGCTAGAGATGCCGGGGGACGCTCCTATAATTCACCCCTCCACTTT.

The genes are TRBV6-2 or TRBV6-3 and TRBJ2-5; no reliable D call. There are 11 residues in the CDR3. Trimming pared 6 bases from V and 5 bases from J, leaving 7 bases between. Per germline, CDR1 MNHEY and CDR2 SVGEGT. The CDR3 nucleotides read TGTGCCAGCAGATTAACCGAGACCCAGTACTTC. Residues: CASRLTETQYF.

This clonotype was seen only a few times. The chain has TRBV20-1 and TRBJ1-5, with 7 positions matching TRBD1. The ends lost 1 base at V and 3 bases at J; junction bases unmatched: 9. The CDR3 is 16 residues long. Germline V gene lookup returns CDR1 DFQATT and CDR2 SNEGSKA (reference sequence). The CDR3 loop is CSARGEGGGHNQPQHF. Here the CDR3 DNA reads TGCAGTGCTAGAGGAGAGGGAGGGGGCCACAATCAGCCCCAGCATTTT.

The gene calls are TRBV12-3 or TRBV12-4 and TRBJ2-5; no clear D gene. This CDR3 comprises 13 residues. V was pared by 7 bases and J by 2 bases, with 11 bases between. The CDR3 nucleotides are TGTGCCAGCATGGTCACGGATCAAGAGACCCAGTACTTC. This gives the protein CASMVTDQETQYF.

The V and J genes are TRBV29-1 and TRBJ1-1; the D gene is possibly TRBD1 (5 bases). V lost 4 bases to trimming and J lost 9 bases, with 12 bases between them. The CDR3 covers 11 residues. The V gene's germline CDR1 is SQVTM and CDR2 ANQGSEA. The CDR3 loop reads CSVVWGQKAFF. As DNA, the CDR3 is TGCAGCGTTGTGTGGGGCCAGAAAGCTTTCTTT.

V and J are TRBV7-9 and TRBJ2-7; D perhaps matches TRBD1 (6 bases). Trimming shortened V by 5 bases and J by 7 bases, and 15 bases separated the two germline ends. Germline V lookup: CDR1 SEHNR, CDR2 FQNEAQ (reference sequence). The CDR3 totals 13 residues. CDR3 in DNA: TGTGCCAGCAGCCTAGGACAGTTCTGGGAGCAGTACTTC. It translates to CASSLGQFWEQYF.

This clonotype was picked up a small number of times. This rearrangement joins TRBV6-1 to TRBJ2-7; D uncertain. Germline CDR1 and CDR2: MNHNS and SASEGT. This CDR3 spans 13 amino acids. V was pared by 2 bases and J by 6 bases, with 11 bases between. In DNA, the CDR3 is TGTGCCAGCAGTGAACGAGGCACGGCCGAGCAGTACTTC. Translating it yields CASSERGTAEQYF.

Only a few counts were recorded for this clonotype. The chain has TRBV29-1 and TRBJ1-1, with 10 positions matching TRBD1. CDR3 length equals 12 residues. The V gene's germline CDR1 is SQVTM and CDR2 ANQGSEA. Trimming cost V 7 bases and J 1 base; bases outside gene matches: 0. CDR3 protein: CSGDRGNTEAFF. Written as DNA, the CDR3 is TGCAGCGGGGACAGGGGGAACACTGAAGCTTTCTTT.